The present T cell receptor beta chain was sequenced within a study of T cell responses to AZD1222 COVID-19 vaccine. Regarding the study as a whole: Spike regions recognized by vaccine-associated CD4 TCRs spanned the protein, led by 160-218 and 743-854. Of the AZD1222 recipients, only six or seven were seropositive at baseline. Every sample of the repertoires postdated the peak T cell response.

This table comes from immunoSEQ multiplex PCR, and its TCRdb copy is limited to in-frame clones, with some not included. The repertoire holds some 84,000 clones, with 80% to 90% as singletons. Regarding this clone: The antigen remains unidentified.

With 3 bases removed from V and 5 bases from J, the gap between germline ends came to 8 bases. The CDR3 is made up of 13 amino acids. Source: peripheral blood, taken on day 0 of AZD1222 vaccination. The chain carries TRBV12-3 or TRBV12-4 and TRBJ1-3; D is unresolved. This receptor was taken from an adult in good health. DNA for the CDR3: TGTGCCAGCAGTTTTGAAAGTAGAAACACCATATATTTT. Translation: CASSFESRNTIYF.